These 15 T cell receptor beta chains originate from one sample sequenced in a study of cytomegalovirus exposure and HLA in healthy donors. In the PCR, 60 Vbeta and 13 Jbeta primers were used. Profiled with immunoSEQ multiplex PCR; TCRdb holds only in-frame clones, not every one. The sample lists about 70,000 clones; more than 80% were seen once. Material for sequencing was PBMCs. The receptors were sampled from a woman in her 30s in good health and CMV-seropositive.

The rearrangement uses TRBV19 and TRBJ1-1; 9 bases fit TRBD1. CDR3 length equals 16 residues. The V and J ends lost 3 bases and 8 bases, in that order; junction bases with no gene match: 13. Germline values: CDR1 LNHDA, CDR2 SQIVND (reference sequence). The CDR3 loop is CASSMGQGQGTSEAFF. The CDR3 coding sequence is TGTGCCAGTAGTATGGGGCAGGGACAGGGAACTTCCGAAGCTTTCTTT.

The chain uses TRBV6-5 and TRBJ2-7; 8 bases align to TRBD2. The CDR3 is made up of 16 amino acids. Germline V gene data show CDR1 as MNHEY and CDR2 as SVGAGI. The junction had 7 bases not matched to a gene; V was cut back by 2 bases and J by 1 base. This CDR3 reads CASSYAFGGGSYEQYF. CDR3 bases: TGTGCCAGCAGTTACGCGTTTGGCGGGGGGTCCTACGAGCAGTACTTC.

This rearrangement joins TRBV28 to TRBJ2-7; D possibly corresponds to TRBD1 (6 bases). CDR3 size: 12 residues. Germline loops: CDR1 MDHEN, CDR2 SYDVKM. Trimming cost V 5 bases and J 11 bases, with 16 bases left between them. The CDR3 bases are TGTGCCAGCAGTATGACAGGTTCGACCGAGTACTTC. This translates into CASSMTGSTEYF.

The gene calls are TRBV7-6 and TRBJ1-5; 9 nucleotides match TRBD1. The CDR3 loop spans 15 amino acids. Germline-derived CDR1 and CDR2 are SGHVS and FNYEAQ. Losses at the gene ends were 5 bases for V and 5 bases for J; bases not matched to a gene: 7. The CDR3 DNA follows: TGTGCCAGCAGCCCCCGCGACAGGGGGGATCAGCCCCAGCATTTT. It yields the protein CASSPRDRGDQPQHF.

CDR3: CASSEDRDWNTEAFF. The CDR3 bases are TGTGCCAGCAGTGAAGATCGGGATTGGAACACTGAAGCTTTCTTT. This chain uses TRBV6-1 with TRBJ1-1; the D is unclear. The V gene lost 1 base and the J gene lost 1 base, with 10 bases spanning the gap. Germline lookup yields CDR1 MNHNS and CDR2 SASEGT. The length of the CDR3 is 15 residues.

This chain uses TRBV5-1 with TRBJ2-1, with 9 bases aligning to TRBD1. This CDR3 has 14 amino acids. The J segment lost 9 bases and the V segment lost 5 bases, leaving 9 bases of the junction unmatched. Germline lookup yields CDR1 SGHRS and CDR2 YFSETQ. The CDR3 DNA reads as TGCGCCAGCAGTCAAGGGACAGGGAAAGGTGAGCAGTTCTTC. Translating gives CASSQGTGKGEQFF.

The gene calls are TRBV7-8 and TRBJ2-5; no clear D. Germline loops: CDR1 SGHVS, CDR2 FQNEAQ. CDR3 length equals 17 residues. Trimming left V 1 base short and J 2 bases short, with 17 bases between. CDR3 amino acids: CASSLVSIGRSQETQYF. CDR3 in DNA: TGTGCCAGCAGCTTAGTATCTATTGGGCGCAGTCAAGAGACCCAGTACTTC.

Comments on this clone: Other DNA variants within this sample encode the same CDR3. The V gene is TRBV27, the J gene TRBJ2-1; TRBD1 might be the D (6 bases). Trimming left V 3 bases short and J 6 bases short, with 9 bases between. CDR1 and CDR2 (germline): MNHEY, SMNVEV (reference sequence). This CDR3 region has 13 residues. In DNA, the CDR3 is TGTGCCAGCAGTTTTTCAGGGGCCAATGAGCAGTTCTTC. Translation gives CASSFSGANEQFF.

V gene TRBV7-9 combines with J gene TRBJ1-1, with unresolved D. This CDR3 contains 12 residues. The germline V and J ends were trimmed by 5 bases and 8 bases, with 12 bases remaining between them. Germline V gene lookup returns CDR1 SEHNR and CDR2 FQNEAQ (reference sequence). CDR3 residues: CASSPTQAEAFF. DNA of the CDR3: TGTGCCAGCAGCCCGACACAAGCAGAAGCTTTCTTT.

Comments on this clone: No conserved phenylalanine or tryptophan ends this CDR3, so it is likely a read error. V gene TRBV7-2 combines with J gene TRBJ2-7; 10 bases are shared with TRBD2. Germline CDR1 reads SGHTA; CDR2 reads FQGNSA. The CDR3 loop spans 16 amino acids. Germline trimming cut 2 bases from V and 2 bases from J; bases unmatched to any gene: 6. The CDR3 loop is CASSLYLSGRAYEQYL. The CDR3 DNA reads TGTGCCAGCAGCTTATATTTAAGCGGGAGGGCCTACGAGCAGTACCTC.

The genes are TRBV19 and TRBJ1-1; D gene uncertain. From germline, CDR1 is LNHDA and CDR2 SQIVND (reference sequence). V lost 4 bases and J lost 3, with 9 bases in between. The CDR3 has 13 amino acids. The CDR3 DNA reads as TGTGCCAGTAGTACCCGACGGGACACTGAAGCTTTCTTT. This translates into CASSTRRDTEAFF.

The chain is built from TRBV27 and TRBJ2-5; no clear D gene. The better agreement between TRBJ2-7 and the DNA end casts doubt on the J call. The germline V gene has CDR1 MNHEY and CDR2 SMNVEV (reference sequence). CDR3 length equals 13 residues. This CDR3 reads CATGSSGFNEQYF. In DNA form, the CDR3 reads TGTGCCACGGGTAGTTCCGGGTTCAACGAGCAGTACTTC.

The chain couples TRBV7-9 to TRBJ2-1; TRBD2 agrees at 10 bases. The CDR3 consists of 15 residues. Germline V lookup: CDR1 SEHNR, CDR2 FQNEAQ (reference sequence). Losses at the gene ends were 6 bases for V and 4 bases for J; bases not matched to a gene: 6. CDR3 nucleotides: TGTGCCAGCAGTCAATTGACTAGCGGGTACAATGAGCAGTTCTTC. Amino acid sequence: CASSQLTSGYNEQFF.

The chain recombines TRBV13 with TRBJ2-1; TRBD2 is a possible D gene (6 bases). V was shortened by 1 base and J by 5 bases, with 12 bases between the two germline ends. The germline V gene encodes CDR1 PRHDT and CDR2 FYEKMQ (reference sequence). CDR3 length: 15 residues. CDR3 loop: CASSLAGVRHNEQFF. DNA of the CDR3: TGTGCCAGCAGCTTAGCGGGAGTTCGGCACAATGAGCAGTTCTTC.

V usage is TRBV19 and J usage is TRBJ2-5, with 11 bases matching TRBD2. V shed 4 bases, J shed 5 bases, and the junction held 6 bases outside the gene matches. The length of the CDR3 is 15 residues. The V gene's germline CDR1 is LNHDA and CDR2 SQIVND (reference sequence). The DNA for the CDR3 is TGTGCCAGTAGTAGTAGCGGGAGGGCCGGGGAGACCCAGTACTTC. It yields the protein CASSSSGRAGETQYF.